This T cell receptor beta chain was retrieved from a study of blood T cell repertoires in COVID-19. The overall study: There were acute and convalescent COVID-19 samples, and they came from the United States, Italy and Spain. T cells, B-cell-depleted T cells, or PBMCs provided the cDNA or gDNA that served as material.

This clone showed up just a few times. Original analysis: Estimated nucleated cell counts came from reference gene primer amplification. Clones were sequenced by immunoSEQ multiplex PCR, and TCRdb holds only the in-frame ones, with some missing. Clone size and the V and J calls come from that table; the DNA yielded D and trimming. This table holds about 220,000 clones, 84% found once. This CDR3 spans 19 amino acids. V shed 6 bases and J 4 bases; nucleotides not matched to a gene: 21. CDR1 and CDR2 from the germline V gene are MDHEN and SYDVKM. Sequencing was done on a sample of peripheral blood. This TCR came from a man in his forties who had recovered from COVID-19. This sequence joins TRBV28 and TRBJ2-3; 8 nucleotides match TRBD2. The CDR3 DNA follows: TGTGCCAGCAGCGACCGAGCGGGAGTCGGGGGATCTAGCGCAGATACGCAGTATTTT. Translated: CASSDRAGVGGSSADTQYF.